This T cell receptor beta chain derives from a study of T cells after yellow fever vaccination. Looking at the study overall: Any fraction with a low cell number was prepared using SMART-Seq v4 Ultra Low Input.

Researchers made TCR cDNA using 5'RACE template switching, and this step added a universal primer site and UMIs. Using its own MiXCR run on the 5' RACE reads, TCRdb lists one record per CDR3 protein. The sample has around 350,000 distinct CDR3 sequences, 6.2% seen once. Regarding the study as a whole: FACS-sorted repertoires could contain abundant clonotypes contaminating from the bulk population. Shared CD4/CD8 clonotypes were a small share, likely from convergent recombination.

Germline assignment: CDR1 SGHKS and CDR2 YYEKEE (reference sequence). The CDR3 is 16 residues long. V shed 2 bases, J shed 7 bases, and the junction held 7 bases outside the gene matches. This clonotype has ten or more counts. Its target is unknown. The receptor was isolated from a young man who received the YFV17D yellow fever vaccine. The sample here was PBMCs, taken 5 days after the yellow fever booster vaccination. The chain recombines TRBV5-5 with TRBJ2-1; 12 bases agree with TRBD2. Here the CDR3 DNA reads TGTGCCAGCAGCTTATCGACTAGCGGGAGAACGAATGAGCAGTTCTTC. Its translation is CASSLSTSGRTNEQFF.